This TCR beta chain is drawn from a study of cytomegalovirus exposure and HLA in healthy donors. Regarding the study as a whole: A further, later analysis showed that HLA-associated TCR beta chains (compared with equally common others) were more clonally expanded.

Trimming removed 6 bases from V and 6 bases from J, with 15 bases in between. The CDR3 consists of 14 residues. The germline gives CDR1 SGHVS, CDR2 FNYEAQ. Comment on this clone: What it binds is unknown.

Vbeta (60) and Jbeta (13) primers were used in the PCR. Clones were read by immunoSEQ multiplex PCR, and TCRdb kept only the in-frame ones, dropping some. In the table there are approximately 100,000 clones, about 76% of which are singletons. The clonotype comes from a woman in her 40s in good health and CMV-seronegative. Material for sequencing was PBMCs. This chain connects TRBV7-6 to TRBJ2-1; a weak D match, TRBD2 (7 bases). The CDR3 sequence: CASRVGGPVNEQFF. As DNA, the CDR3 is TGTGCCAGCAGGGTGGGGGGGCCTGTCAATGAGCAGTTCTTC.